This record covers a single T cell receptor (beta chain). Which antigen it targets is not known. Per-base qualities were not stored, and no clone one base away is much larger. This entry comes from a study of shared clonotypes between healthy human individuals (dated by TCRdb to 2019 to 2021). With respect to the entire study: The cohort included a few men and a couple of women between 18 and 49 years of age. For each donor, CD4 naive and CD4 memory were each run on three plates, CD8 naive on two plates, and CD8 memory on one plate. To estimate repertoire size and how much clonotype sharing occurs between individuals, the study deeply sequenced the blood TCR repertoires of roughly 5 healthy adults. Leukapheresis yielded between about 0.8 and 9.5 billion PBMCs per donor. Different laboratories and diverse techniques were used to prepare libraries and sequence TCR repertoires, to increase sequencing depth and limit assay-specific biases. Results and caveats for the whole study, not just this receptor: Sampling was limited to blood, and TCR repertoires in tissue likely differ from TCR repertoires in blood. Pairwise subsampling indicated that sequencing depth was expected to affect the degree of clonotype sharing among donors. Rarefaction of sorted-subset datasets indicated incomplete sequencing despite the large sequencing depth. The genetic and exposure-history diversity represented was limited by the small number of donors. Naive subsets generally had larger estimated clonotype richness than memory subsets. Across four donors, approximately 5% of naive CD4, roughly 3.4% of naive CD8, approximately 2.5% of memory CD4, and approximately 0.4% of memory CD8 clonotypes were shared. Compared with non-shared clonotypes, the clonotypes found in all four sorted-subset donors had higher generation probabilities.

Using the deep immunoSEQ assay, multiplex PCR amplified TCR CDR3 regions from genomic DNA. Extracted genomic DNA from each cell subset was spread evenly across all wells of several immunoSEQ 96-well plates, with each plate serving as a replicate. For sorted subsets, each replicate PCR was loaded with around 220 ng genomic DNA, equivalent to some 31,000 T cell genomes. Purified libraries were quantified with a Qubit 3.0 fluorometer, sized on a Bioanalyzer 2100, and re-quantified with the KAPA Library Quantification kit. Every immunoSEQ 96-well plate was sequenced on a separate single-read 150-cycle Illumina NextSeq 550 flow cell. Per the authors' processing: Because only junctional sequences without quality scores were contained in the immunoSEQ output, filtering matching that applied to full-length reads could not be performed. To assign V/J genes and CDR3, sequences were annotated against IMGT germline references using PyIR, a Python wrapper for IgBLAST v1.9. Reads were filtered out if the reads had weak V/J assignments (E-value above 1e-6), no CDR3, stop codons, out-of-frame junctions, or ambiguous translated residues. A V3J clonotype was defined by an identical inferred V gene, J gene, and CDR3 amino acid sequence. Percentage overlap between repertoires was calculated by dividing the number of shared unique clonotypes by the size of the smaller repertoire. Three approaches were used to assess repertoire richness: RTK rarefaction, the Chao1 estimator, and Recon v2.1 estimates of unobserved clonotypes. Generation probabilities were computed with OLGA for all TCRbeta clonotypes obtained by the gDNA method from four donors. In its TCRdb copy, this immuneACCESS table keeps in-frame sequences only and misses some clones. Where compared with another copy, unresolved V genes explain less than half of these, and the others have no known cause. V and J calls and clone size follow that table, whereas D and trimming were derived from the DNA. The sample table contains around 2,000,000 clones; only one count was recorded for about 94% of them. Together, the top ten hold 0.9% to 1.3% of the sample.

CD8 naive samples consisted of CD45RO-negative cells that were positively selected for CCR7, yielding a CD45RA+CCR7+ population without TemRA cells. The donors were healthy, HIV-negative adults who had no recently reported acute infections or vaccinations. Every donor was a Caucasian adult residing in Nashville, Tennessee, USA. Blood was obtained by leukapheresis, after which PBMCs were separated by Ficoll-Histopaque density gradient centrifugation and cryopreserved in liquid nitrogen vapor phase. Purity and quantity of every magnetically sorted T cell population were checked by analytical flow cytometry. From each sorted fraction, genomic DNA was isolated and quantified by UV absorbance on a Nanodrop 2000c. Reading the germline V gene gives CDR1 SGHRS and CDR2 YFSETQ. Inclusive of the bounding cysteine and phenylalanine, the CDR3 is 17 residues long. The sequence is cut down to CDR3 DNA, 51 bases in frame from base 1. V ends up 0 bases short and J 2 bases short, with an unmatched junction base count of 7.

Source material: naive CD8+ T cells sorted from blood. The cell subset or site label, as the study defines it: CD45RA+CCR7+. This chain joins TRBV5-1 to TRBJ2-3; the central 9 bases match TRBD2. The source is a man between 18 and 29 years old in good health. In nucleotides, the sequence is TGCGCCAGCAGCTTGGCGGGGCTAGCGGGGTACACAGATACGCAGTATTTT. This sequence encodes CASSLAGLAGYTDTQYF.